The 18 T cell receptor beta chains listed next were all sequenced from one sample in a study of blood T cell repertoires in COVID-19. TCRdb keeps only in-frame clones here, not all; method: immunoSEQ multiplex PCR. The table records 650,000 to 800,000 clones, more than 80% of them present only once. The sample was peripheral blood. The receptors shown here come from a woman aged 18-30 years with acute or convalescent COVID-19.

The V call is TRBV13, the J call TRBJ2-2, with no clear D. The CDR3 loop spans 15 amino acids. The germline CDR1 and CDR2 sequences are PRHDT and FYEKMQ (reference sequence). The V and J ends lost 5 bases and 7 bases respectively, with 17 bases between them. The CDR3 spells CASSTNSILGGELFF. The CDR3 nucleotides are TGTGCCAGCAGCACAAACAGCATCCTGGGCGGGGAGCTGTTTTTT.

V usage is TRBV19 and J usage is TRBJ1-1, with no clear D. Trimming stripped 3 bases from V and 10 bases from J, with 9 bases between. CDR3 length: 11 residues. From germline, CDR1 is LNHDA and CDR2 SQIVND (reference sequence). In nucleotides, the CDR3 is TGTGCCAGTAGTATGGGCAATGGAGCTTTCTTT. It codes for CASSMGNGAFF.

The CDR3 spells CASSLEGTGRKDTQYF. Here the CDR3 DNA reads TGTGCCAGCAGTTTAGAGGGGACAGGCAGAAAAGATACGCAGTATTTT. The chain employs TRBV28 and TRBJ2-3; 8 nucleotides match TRBD1. In germline, CDR1 is MDHEN, CDR2 SYDVKM. The V segment lost 2 bases and the J segment 5 bases; nucleotides outside the gene matches: 9. The CDR3 has 16 residues.

The chain links TRBV15 to TRBJ2-1; 10 nucleotides line up with TRBD2. Germline CDR1 LNHNV, CDR2 YYDKDF (reference sequence). J lost 8 bases, V lost 3 bases, and 10 bases had no gene match. The CDR3 sequence is 16 residues long. The CDR3, as DNA: TGTGCCACCAGCAGCTTATTAGCGGGGGGTGGCGATGAGCAGTTCTTC. Translated: CATSSLLAGGGDEQFF.

The chain recombines TRBV5-1 with TRBJ2-3; TRBD1 aligns across 7 bases. The V gene's germline CDR1 is SGHRS and CDR2 YFSETQ. V gave up 4 bases and J gave up 3 bases; unmatched junction bases: 5. There are 14 residues in the CDR3. The CDR3 DNA reads as TGCGCCAGCAGCCTCAGGGGGTTGACAGATACGCAGTATTTT. It translates to CASSLRGLTDTQYF.

This clone was found once. The chain has TRBV3-1 (or the pseudogene TRBV3-2) and TRBJ1-2; D is ambiguous. CDR3 length: 15 residues. Trimming took off 1 base at V and 8 bases at J, with 17 bases between the two ends. CDR1 and CDR2 (germline): LGHDT, YNNKEL (reference sequence). The CDR3 spells CASSQGAGPGSGYTF. The CDR3 DNA follows: TGTGCCAGCAGCCAAGGGGCCGGGCCCGGGAGCGGCTACACCTTC.

The V gene is TRBV5-1, the J gene TRBJ2-7, with 8 bases identical to TRBD2. The CDR3 runs 15 residues. V gave up 4 bases and J gave up 1 base; unmatched junction bases: 7. Germline-derived CDR1 and CDR2 are SGHRS and YFSETQ. CDR3 nucleotides: TGCGCCAGCAGCCTCCTCGGGAGGGAATCCTACGAGCAGTACTTC. It specifies CASSLLGRESYEQYF.

CDR3 sequence reads: CASSPNDRENEKLFF. DNA of the CDR3: TGTGCCAGCAGTCCAAACGACAGAGAAAATGAAAAACTGTTTTTT. The chain links TRBV6-4 to TRBJ1-4; D perhaps matches TRBD1 (5 bases). This CDR3 has 15 residues. Trimming pared 5 bases from V and 5 bases from J, leaving 15 bases between. The germline V gene encodes CDR1 MRHNA and CDR2 SNTAGT.

The J gene is TRBJ1-6, the V gene TRBV4-2; unclear D gene. The CDR3 is made up of 17 amino acids. Deletions cut 4 bases from V and 5 bases from J, with 18 bases between. CDR1 is LGHNA and CDR2 is YNFKEQ in the germline V gene. CDR3 region: CASSPVRTAANNSPLHF. Here the CDR3 DNA reads TGTGCCAGCAGCCCGGTCCGCACCGCGGCCAATAATTCACCCCTCCACTTT.

The gene calls are TRBV29-1 and TRBJ1-1; D is unclear. From germline, CDR1 is SQVTM and CDR2 ANQGSEA. The V end lost 4 bases, the J end lost 0 bases, and 15 bases lay between the germline ends. CDR3 length equals 15 residues. The CDR3 region is CSVVIPLLLNTEAFF. The CDR3 DNA is TGCAGCGTTGTTATCCCTCTCCTCTTGAACACTGAAGCTTTCTTT. The whole variable domain, remainder taken from reference TRBV29-1 and TRBJ1-1, is SAVISQKPSRDICQRGTSLTIQCQVDSQVTMMFWYRQQPGQSLTLIATANQGSEATYESGFVIDKFPISRPNLTFSTLTVSNMSPEDSSIYLCSVVIPLLLNTEAFFGQGTRLTVV.

This chain links TRBV5-1 with TRBJ2-3, with 7 bases fitting TRBD1. Germline V gene sequence: CDR1 SGHRS, CDR2 YFSETQ. The CDR3 has 14 amino acids. The junction had 5 bases not matched to a gene; V was cut back by 2 bases and J by 5 bases. This chain's CDR3 is CASSLRGQEDTQYF. CDR3 nucleotides: TGCGCCAGCAGCTTAAGGGGGCAGGAAGATACGCAGTATTTT.

The V and J genes are TRBV5-1 and TRBJ1-6; tentative D call: TRBD1 (6 bases). Trimming stripped 4 bases from V and 7 bases from J, with 18 bases between. This CDR3 contains 16 residues. In germline, CDR1 is SGHRS, CDR2 YFSETQ. CDR3 sequence reads: CASSPGQSSGNSPLHF. The CDR3 coding sequence is TGCGCCAGCAGCCCCGGACAGTCCTCGGGGAATTCACCCCTCCACTTT.

V gene TRBV18 combines with J gene TRBJ1-2, with 7 bases matching TRBD1. This CDR3 region has 14 residues. Germline lookup yields CDR1 KGHSH and CDR2 LQKENI. V gave up 6 bases and J gave up 4 bases; unmatched junction bases: 8. As DNA, the CDR3 is TGTGCCAGCTCCCCCAGGGGGGACAGCTATGGCTACACCTTC. It yields the protein CASSPRGDSYGYTF.

The V call is TRBV30, the J call TRBJ1-5; 9 bases map to TRBD1. Germline V gene lookup returns CDR1 GTSNPN and CDR2 SVGIG (reference sequence). J lost 5 bases, V lost 2 bases, and 4 bases had no gene match. The CDR3 sequence is 14 residues long. The CDR3 DNA sequence: TGTGCCTGGAGTACGGGACAGGGTTATCAGCCCCAGCATTTT. Protein: CAWSTGQGYQPQHF. Looking up the rest from reference TRBV30 and TRBJ1-5 gives the full variable domain: SQTIHQWPATLVQPVGSPLSLECTVEGTSNPNLYWYRQAAGRGLQLLFYSVGIGQISSEVPQNLSASRPQDRQFILSSKKLLLSDSGFYLCAWSTGQGYQPQHFGDGTRLSIL.

The chain links TRBV28 to TRBJ1-6; the D gene is possibly TRBD1 (6 bases). The length of the CDR3 is 12 residues. The germline gives CDR1 MDHEN, CDR2 SYDVKM. Trimming cost V 9 bases and J 7 bases, with 10 bases left between them. Here the CDR3 reads CASTTGNSPLHF. The CDR3 nucleotides are TGTGCCAGTACGACAGGAAATTCACCCCTCCACTTT.

The chain joins TRBV19 to TRBJ1-5, with a weak D call TRBD1 (6 bases). Trimming cost V 3 bases and J 4 bases, with 13 bases left between them. The CDR3 sequence is 15 residues long. Germline V gene sequence: CDR1 LNHDA, CDR2 SQIVND (reference sequence). CDR3 amino acids: CASSIPWQGNQPQHF. The CDR3 nucleotides are TGTGCCAGTAGTATCCCCTGGCAGGGGAATCAGCCCCAGCATTTT.

This clone was seen a single time. This chain links TRBV7-8 with TRBJ1-2, with D uncertain. The V end lost 1 base, the J end lost 4 bases, and 16 bases lay between the germline ends. The CDR3 runs 16 residues. Germline CDR1 reads SGHVS; CDR2 reads FQNEAQ. The CDR3 region is CASSLGGVVGTYGYTF. In DNA, the CDR3 is TGTGCCAGCAGCTTAGGCGGGGTTGTGGGTACCTATGGCTACACCTTC. Using reference TRBV7-8 and TRBJ1-2 for the parts outside the CDR3, the full variable domain is GAGVSQSPRYKVAKRGQDVALRCDPISGHVSLFWYQQALGQGPEFLTYFQNEAQLDKSGLPSDRFFAERPEGSVSTLKIQRTQQEDSAVYLCASSLGGVVGTYGYTFGSGTRLTVV.

The chain uses TRBV6-5 and TRBJ2-1; maybe TRBD1 (5 bases). Trimming removed 8 bases at V and 5 bases at J, with 10 bases between. Germline CDR1 is MNHEY and CDR2 is SVGAGI. CDR3 length: 12 amino acids. The CDR3 sequence: CASSDSNNEQFF. The CDR3 DNA reads as TGTGCCAGCTCCGACAGCAACAATGAGCAGTTCTTC.